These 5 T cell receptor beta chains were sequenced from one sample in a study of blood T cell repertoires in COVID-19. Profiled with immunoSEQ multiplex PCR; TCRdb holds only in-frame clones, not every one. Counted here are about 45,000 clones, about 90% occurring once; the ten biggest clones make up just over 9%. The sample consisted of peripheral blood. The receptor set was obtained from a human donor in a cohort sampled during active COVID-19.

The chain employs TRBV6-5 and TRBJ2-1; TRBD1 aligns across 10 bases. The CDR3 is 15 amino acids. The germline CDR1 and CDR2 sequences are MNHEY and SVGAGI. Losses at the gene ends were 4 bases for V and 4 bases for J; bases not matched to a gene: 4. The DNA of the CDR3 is TGTGCCAGCAGTTTAGACAGGGGGCCGTACAATGAGCAGTTCTTC. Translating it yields CASSLDRGPYNEQFF.

CDR3 region: CASSLGQEAFF. The CDR3 DNA is TGCGCCAGCAGCTTGGGACAAGAAGCTTTCTTT. The V gene is TRBV5-1, the J gene TRBJ1-1; D uncertain. CDR3 size: 11 residues. The V and J ends lost 0 bases and 8 bases respectively, with 5 bases between them. Germline V lookup: CDR1 SGHRS, CDR2 YFSETQ.

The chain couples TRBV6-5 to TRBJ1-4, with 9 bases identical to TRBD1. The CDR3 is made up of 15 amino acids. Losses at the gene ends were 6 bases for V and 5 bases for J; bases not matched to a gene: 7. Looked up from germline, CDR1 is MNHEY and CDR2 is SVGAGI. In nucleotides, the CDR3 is TGTGCCAGCAGCGCCGCCGGGACAGGGAATGAAAAACTGTTTTTT. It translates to CASSAAGTGNEKLFF.

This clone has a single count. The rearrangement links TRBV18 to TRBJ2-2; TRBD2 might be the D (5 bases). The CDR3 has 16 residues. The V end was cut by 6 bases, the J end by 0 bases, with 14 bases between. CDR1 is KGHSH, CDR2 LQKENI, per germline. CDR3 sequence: CASSNRGASNTGELFF. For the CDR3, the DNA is TGTGCCAGCTCCAACCGGGGTGCTTCGAACACCGGGGAGCTGTTTTTT. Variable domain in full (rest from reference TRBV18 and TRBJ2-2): NAGVMQNPRHLVRRRGQEARLRCSPMKGHSHVYWYRQLPEEGLKFMVYLQKENIIDESGMPKERFSAEFPKEGPSILRIQQVVRGDSAAYFCASSNRGASNTGELFFGEGSRLTVL.

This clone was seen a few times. The CDR3 loop reads CASGLVIMWPGNTGELFF. The DNA for the CDR3 is TGTGCTAGTGGTTTGGTAATAATGTGGCCAGGGAACACCGGGGAGCTGTTTTTT. The chain carries TRBV12-5 and TRBJ2-2, with D uncertain. Germline assignment: CDR1 LGHNT and CDR2 FRNRAP. This CDR3 is 18 amino acids long. Trimming cost V 0 bases and J 1 base, with 15 bases left between them.